This T cell receptor beta chain was identified in a study of blood T cell repertoires in COVID-19. Study-level information: The samples span acute and convalescent COVID-19 from the United States, Italy and Spain. PBMCs, B-cell-depleted T cells, or T cells provided the cDNA or gDNA that made up the material.

Per the study methods: Quantification of nucleated cells was approximated via reference gene primer amplification. Data came from immunoSEQ multiplex PCR; TCRdb stores just in-frame clones and leaves some out. V, J and clone size are those of that table, while D and trimming were read from the DNA. The sample has 71,000 or so clones; 87% are singletons. CDR3 length: 14 residues. Trimming left V 0 bases short and J 5 bases short, with 10 bases between. Germline CDR1 is MGHRA and CDR2 is YSYEKL. Sequencing was carried out using peripheral blood. The receptor comes from a man aged 50 to 60 with active COVID-19. The chain carries TRBV4-1 and TRBJ2-5; D may be TRBD2 (6 bases). As DNA, the CDR3 is TGCGCCAGCAGCCAAGAGGAGGGTTGGGAGACCCAGTACTTC. It codes for CASSQEEGWETQYF.